Each of the 26 T cell receptor beta chains below was sequenced from the same sample in a study of shared clonotypes between healthy human individuals. Sequencing used immunoSEQ multiplex PCR; TCRdb keeps in-frame clones, though not all of them. The sample includes under 150,000 clones, approximately 70% seen only once; the top ten take about 26%. Sequencing used memory CD8+ T cells sorted from blood. Subset here: CD45RO+ cells pooled with CCR7-negative TemRA cells. Source of these receptors: a woman in her twenties or thirties in good health.

This clone was counted a few times. The chain has TRBV10-3 and TRBJ2-7, with D possibly matching TRBD2 (6 bases). The CDR3 covers 15 residues. V was pared by 6 bases and J by 0 bases, with 15 bases between. Germline V gives CDR1 ENHRY, CDR2 SYGVKD. This CDR3 reads CAISPGEDSSYEQYF. The CDR3 DNA reads TGTGCCATCAGCCCGGGAGAGGATAGCTCCTACGAGCAGTACTTC.

The V and J genes are TRBV2 and TRBJ2-7; 9 nucleotides match TRBD2. With 1 base clipped from V and 2 bases from J, the junction kept 0 bases outside the gene matches. This CDR3 has 14 residues. Germline-derived CDR1 and CDR2 are SNHLY and FYNNEI. As DNA, the CDR3 is TGTGCCAGCAGTGAAGGGACTAGCGCCTACGAGCAGTACTTC. This gives the protein CASSEGTSAYEQYF.

This clone was detected only a few times. This CDR3 is also generated by other DNA sequences in the sample. J is TRBJ2-7 and V is TRBV7-6, with a weak D call TRBD2 (5 bases). This CDR3 region has 14 residues. The V end lost 1 base, the J end lost 5 bases, and 12 bases lay between the germline ends. The germline CDR1 and CDR2 sequences are SGHVS and FNYEAQ. The CDR3 region is CASSLVGEGHEQYF. As DNA, the CDR3 is TGTGCCAGCAGCTTAGTAGGAGAGGGCCACGAGCAGTACTTC.

The sample holds a few counts of this clone. This chain joins TRBV19 and TRBJ1-1; 8 bases line up with TRBD1. Germline values: CDR1 LNHDA, CDR2 SQIVND (reference sequence). The CDR3 totals 14 residues. The trim removed 7 bases at V and 3 bases at J, leaving 7 bases unmatched. In nucleotides, the CDR3 is TGTGCCAGTAAAAAGGGACAGGTTTACACTGAAGCTTTCTTT. Protein: CASKKGQVYTEAFF. The whole variable domain, remainder taken from reference TRBV19 and TRBJ1-1, is DGGITQSPKYLFRKEGQNVTLSCEQNLNHDAMYWYRQDPGQGLRLIYYSQIVNDFQKGDIAEGYSVSREKKESFPLTVTSAQKNPTAFYLCASKKGQVYTEAFFGQGTRLTVV.

The rearrangement joins TRBV6-1 to TRBJ2-6, with TRBD1 matching over 8 bases. From germline, CDR1 is MNHNS and CDR2 SASEGT. The CDR3 has 14 amino acids. After removal of 4 bases from V and 4 bases from J, the junction contained 0 bases not matched to a gene. The CDR3 sequence: CASSGTGGANVLTF. CDR3 nucleotide sequence: TGTGCCAGCAGTGGGACAGGGGGGGCCAACGTCCTGACTTTC.

The V call is TRBV28, the J call TRBJ2-1; 14 positions agree with TRBD2. Germline CDR1 reads MDHEN; CDR2 reads SYDVKM. The ends lost 6 bases at V and 7 bases at J; junction bases unmatched: 5. This CDR3 has 15 residues. This CDR3 reads CASRSGLAGANEQFF. CDR3 DNA: TGTGCCAGCAGGTCGGGACTAGCGGGAGCTAATGAGCAGTTCTTC.

The rearrangement links TRBV9 to TRBJ1-3; no clear D. The germline gives CDR1 SGDLS, CDR2 YYNGEE. V gave up 5 bases and J gave up 0 bases, with 9 bases separating them. The CDR3 totals 14 residues. The CDR3 DNA is TGTGCCAGCAGGGGCAGCTCCTCTGGAAACACCATATATTTT. Its protein product is CASRGSSSGNTIYF.

The V call is TRBV6-5, the J call TRBJ1-2; D is unresolved. CDR1 is MNHEY and CDR2 is SVGAGI in the germline V gene. The CDR3 contains 13 residues. With 7 bases removed from V and 6 bases from J, the gap between germline ends came to 15 bases. CDR3 nucleotides: TGTGCCAGCACCCAAGACCGAGAGGATGGCTACACCTTC. Protein product: CASTQDREDGYTF.

A note on this clone: This sequence may be a read error, since a much larger clone differs from it by one base. The conserved closing phenylalanine or tryptophan is absent in this CDR3, likely reflecting a read error. The chain uses TRBV5-1 and TRBJ2-7, with D possibly matching TRBD2 (6 bases). The CDR3 covers 16 residues. Germline assignment: CDR1 SGHRS and CDR2 YFSETQ. Deletions cut 3 bases from V and 2 bases from J, with 18 bases between. CDR3: CASSSRRGMGTYEQYL. In DNA form, the CDR3 reads TGCGCCAGCAGCTCGAGGCGCGGGATGGGAACCTACGAGCAGTACCTC.

This clone was seen more than once but under ten times. The chain uses TRBV4-1 and TRBJ2-4; D not certain. V was trimmed by 1 base and J by 0 bases, leaving 13 bases between them. Germline values: CDR1 MGHRA, CDR2 YSYEKL. The length of the CDR3 is 17 residues. CDR3 region: CASSQGTDTLAKNIQYF. The DNA of the CDR3 is TGCGCCAGCAGCCAAGGGACCGATACCCTAGCCAAAAACATTCAGTACTTC.

This clone was detected many times. The chain carries TRBV7-9 and TRBJ2-6, with a weak D call TRBD2 (6 bases). This CDR3 comprises 17 residues. The V end was cut by 5 bases, the J end by 0 bases, with 14 bases between. Germline V gene lookup returns CDR1 SEHNR and CDR2 FQNEAQ (reference sequence). CDR3 protein: CASSPGTVLSGANVLTF. CDR3 DNA sequence: TGTGCCAGCAGCCCAGGGACTGTCCTCTCTGGGGCCAACGTCCTGACTTTC.

The rearrangement links TRBV9 to TRBJ2-7, with D perhaps being TRBD1 or TRBD2 (5 bases each). The germline gives CDR1 SGDLS, CDR2 YYNGEE. The CDR3 runs 14 residues. V was pared by 0 bases and J by 2 bases, with 9 bases between. CDR3 nucleotides: TGTGCCAGCAGCGTAGATGGGGGTCCCTACGAGCAGTACTTC. Amino acid sequence: CASSVDGGPYEQYF.

This clone was seen a handful of times. The rearrangement uses TRBV5-4 and TRBJ1-3; D gene unclear. The V and J ends lost 0 bases and 2 bases respectively, with 9 bases between them. The CDR3 runs 15 residues. The V gene's germline CDR1 is SGHNT and CDR2 YYREEE (reference sequence). The CDR3 here is CASSLVPDAGNTIYF. CDR3 DNA sequence: TGTGCCAGCAGCTTGGTCCCAGACGCTGGAAACACCATATATTTT.

DNA for the CDR3: TGTGCCAGCAGTTTAATAGGAACTAGTGGCGAGCAGTACTTC. It yields the protein CASSLIGTSGEQYF. V is TRBV28 and J is TRBJ2-7; possibly TRBD2 for D (5 bases). Germline V gene lookup returns CDR1 MDHEN and CDR2 SYDVKM. The ends were cut back, 2 bases at V and 6 bases at J, with 14 bases in the middle. The CDR3 has 14 amino acids.

This clone came up a few times. The CDR3 DNA follows: TGTGCCAGCACTTCCGGGACAGGGGGTCGCGAGCAGTACTTC. Residues: CASTSGTGGREQYF. The chain carries TRBV27 and TRBJ2-7, with 11 bases lining up with TRBD1. V was pared by 7 bases and J by 6 bases, with 8 bases of the junction left unmatched. CDR1 is MNHEY and CDR2 is SMNVEV in the germline V gene (reference sequence). This CDR3 region has 14 residues.

V is TRBV20-1 and J is TRBJ1-2, with D possibly TRBD1 on 6 matching bases. Per germline, CDR1 DFQATT and CDR2 SNEGSKA (reference sequence). The CDR3 consists of 11 residues. Trimming took 6 bases from V and 7 from J, leaving 12 bases between them. CDR3 nucleotides: TGCAGTGCCAAAGGGGGGGGTGGCTACACCTTC. Amino acid sequence: CSAKGGGGYTF.

This chain joins TRBV6-5 and TRBJ1-5; D call uncertain. Germline CDR1 is MNHEY and CDR2 is SVGAGI. The length of the CDR3 is 13 residues. Trimming took 7 bases from V and 0 from J, leaving 7 bases between them. The CDR3 region is CASKRNSNQPQHF. The CDR3 region has the DNA TGTGCCAGCAAGAGAAATAGCAATCAGCCCCAGCATTTT.

The V gene is TRBV14, the J gene TRBJ2-7, with 10 bases lining up with TRBD2. Trimming cost V 0 bases and J 5 bases; bases outside gene matches: 7. There are 16 residues in the CDR3. Germline V lookup: CDR1 SGHDN, CDR2 FVKESK. This CDR3 reads CASSQEGAGGPNEQYF. CDR3 nucleotide sequence: TGTGCCAGCAGCCAAGAAGGAGCGGGAGGGCCGAACGAGCAGTACTTC.

This clone was picked up one time. J is TRBJ1-1 and V is TRBV11-1; D gene ambiguous. With 5 bases removed from V and 1 base from J, the gap between germline ends came to 11 bases. This CDR3 is 14 amino acids long. Germline V gives CDR1 SGHAT, CDR2 FQDESV (reference sequence). The CDR3 region has the DNA TGTGCCAGCAGCCACGCGGCAGGGAACACTGAAGCTTTCTTT. It codes for CASSHAAGNTEAFF.

This chain connects TRBV10-3 to TRBJ2-7; TRBD1 matches 7 bases. V shed 2 bases and J 2 bases; nucleotides not matched to a gene: 18. Per germline, CDR1 ENHRY and CDR2 SYGVKD. This CDR3 has 19 residues. The CDR3 region is CAISENRFGTDSLTYEQYF. The CDR3 coding sequence is TGTGCCATCAGTGAGAATCGTTTCGGGACAGATAGTCTGACCTACGAGCAGTACTTC.

The rearrangement uses TRBV6-5 and TRBJ1-1; D not certain. CDR1 is MNHEY and CDR2 is SVGAGI in the germline V gene. V was shortened by 6 bases and J by 2 bases, with 4 bases between the two germline ends. This CDR3 has 11 amino acids. CDR3 protein: CASSRNTEAFF. The CDR3 nucleotides are TGTGCCAGCAGCCGAAACACTGAAGCTTTCTTT.

The V call is TRBV29-1, the J call TRBJ2-5; the D gene is possibly TRBD2 (6 bases). This CDR3 region has 16 residues. The germline V gene encodes CDR1 SQVTM and CDR2 ANQGSEA. Trimming shortened V by 2 bases and J by 5 bases, and 21 bases separated the two germline ends. CDR3 bases: TGCAGCGTTGAACCGACCCTAGAGGAGGGTTTCGAGACCCAGTACTTC. It encodes CSVEPTLEEGFETQYF.

Only a few counts were recorded for this clone. The chain employs TRBV25-1 and TRBJ2-4; TRBD2 matches at 10 bases. Trimming cost V 2 bases and J 5 bases; bases outside gene matches: 6. From germline, CDR1 is MGHDK and CDR2 SYGVNS. The length of the CDR3 is 16 residues. The CDR3 DNA sequence: TGTGCCAGCAGTGAAAAGAGCGGGAGGGCGGAAAACATTCAGTACTTC. This sequence encodes CASSEKSGRAENIQYF.

The J gene is TRBJ2-7, the V gene TRBV14; 7 nucleotides agree with TRBD1. Looked up from germline, CDR1 is SGHDN and CDR2 is FVKESK. Trimming at V came to 4 bases and at J to 8 bases, leaving 11 bases not matched to a gene. The CDR3 extends over 14 amino acids. CDR3 sequence reads: CASSRGTGAGKQYF. Here the CDR3 DNA reads TGTGCCAGCAGCCGAGGTACAGGGGCTGGGAAGCAGTACTTC.

This chain uses TRBV7-8 with TRBJ1-1; TRBD1 is a possible D gene (5 bases). Germline V lookup: CDR1 SGHVS, CDR2 FQNEAQ. Trimming took 1 base from V and 1 from J, leaving 10 bases between them. This CDR3 region has 15 residues. The DNA for the CDR3 is TGTGCCAGCAGCTTAGTGGCGGGGACGAACACTGAAGCTTTCTTT. Translation: CASSLVAGTNTEAFF. Using reference TRBV7-8 and TRBJ1-1 for the parts outside the CDR3, the full variable domain is GAGVSQSPRYKVAKRGQDVALRCDPISGHVSLFWYQQALGQGPEFLTYFQNEAQLDKSGLPSDRFFAERPEGSVSTLKIQRTQQEDSAVYLCASSLVAGTNTEAFFGQGTRLTVV.

This clone has just a few counts. The chain recombines TRBV7-9 with TRBJ1-4; 9 bases are a match to TRBD1. V lost 6 bases and J lost 8; bases outside the gene matches: 10. Germline CDR1 SEHNR, CDR2 FQNEAQ (reference sequence). The length of the CDR3 is 15 residues. The CDR3 DNA reads as TGTGCCAGCAGTTCGATGACAGGGGGTTACGAAAAACTGTTTTTT. Amino acid sequence: CASSSMTGGYEKLFF. Supplemented by reference TRBV7-9 and TRBJ1-4, the full variable domain reads DTGVSQNPRHKITKRGQNVTFRCDPISEHNRLYWYRQTLGQGPEFLTYFQNEAQLEKSRLLSDRFSAERPKGSFSTLEIQRTEQGDSAMYLCASSSMTGGYEKLFFGSGTQLSVL.